One T cell receptor beta chain is described in this entry. Its antigen is unknown. UMI-labeled TRB cDNA libraries were prepared by 5' RACE. From the 5' RACE reads, TCRdb lists one entry per CDR3 protein and no DNA. The listing records 50,000 to 65,000 distinct CDR3 sequences. The sample originates from a study of CXCR3-negative and CXCR3-positive naive CD8 T cells. Whole-study findings and limits: Naive CXCR3-positive and CXCR3-negative cells shared TRBV-TRBJ usage; memory cells diverged. When CXCR3-positive naive cells were set against CXCR3-negative naive cells, the former had more hydrophobic TRB CDR3s. Naive subsets had comparable surface CD5, so TRB CDR3 properties gauged TCR strength.

Phenotypically, naive CD8+ T cells corresponded to CD45RO-CCR7+CD27+CD95-. This CDR3 has 13 residues. From germline, CDR1 is SQVTM and CDR2 ANQGSEA. The clonotype comes from a human donor in good health. Some clones in this sample may be carry-over from other donors' samples. The sample was naive CXCR3+ CD8+ T cells from blood. Subset denoted: CD45RO-CCR7+CD27+CD95- naive CD8+ T cells expressing CXCR3 (TNR3+). The chain is built from TRBV29-1 and TRBJ2-1; TCRdb outputs TRBD2, but without DNA this stays unchecked. The CDR3 here is CSVASGRADEQFF.